Listed below are T cell receptor beta chains from one sample, sequenced in a study of blood T cell repertoires in COVID-19. The data were produced by immunoSEQ multiplex PCR, yet TCRdb's version contains in-frame clones alone and is incomplete. The data hold 190,000 or so clones, with roughly four fifths observed a single time. The sequencing sample was made of peripheral blood. These TCRs come from a human donor with acute or convalescent COVID-19. The donor label of this sample is uncertain. CDR3s include the opening cysteine and the closing phenylalanine or tryptophan. A D gene is named only where the DNA matches it firmly. Size values are once, few and many counts, or a class for expanded clones, and some rows have none.

abundance,j_gene,d_gene,v_gene,CDR3nt,CDR3aa
-,TRBJ2-2,-,TRBV11-2,TGTGCCAGCAGCCTCCCCCGGGGAGCTTGGGGAGGGGAGCTGTTTTTT,CASSLPRGAWGGELFF
few,TRBJ2-5,-,TRBV29-1,TGCAGCGTTCCAGATCCCGAGACCCAGTACTTC,CSVPDPETQYF
-,TRBJ2-2,-,TRBV5-4,TGTGCCAGCAGCTTGGCCGGAGCTCTCGGCGACACCGGGGAGCTGTTTTTT,CASSLAGALGDTGELFF
-,TRBJ2-5,TRBD2,TRBV3-1/TRBV3-2,TGTGCCAGCAGCGCCCCGGCTAGCGGGAGGTTGGAGACCCAGTACTTC,CASSAPASGRLETQYF
-,TRBJ2-3,-,TRBV9,TGTGCCAGCAGCCCCCTCGAGGCTAGCGCTAGCACAGATACGCAGTATTTT,CASSPLEASASTDTQYF
-,TRBJ2-1,TRBD2,TRBV11-2,TGTGCCAGCAGCAGGGGGACCGGGACTAGGAGGAATGAGCAGTTCTTC,CASSRGTGTRRNEQFF
-,TRBJ2-5,TRBD2,TRBV6-6,TGTGCCAGCACCGACAGCGGGAGGGTTCAAGAGACCCAGTACTTC,CASTDSGRVQETQYF
once,TRBJ2-5,TRBD1,TRBV11-2,TGTGCCAGCAGCTTAGATCTAGGGACAGTTAAGACCCAGTACTTC,CASSLDLGTVKTQYF
-,TRBJ1-5,-,TRBV7-8,TGTGCCAGCAGCGAGCAGACAGGTAGCAATCAGCCCCAGCATTTT,CASSEQTGSNQPQHF
-,TRBJ2-2,-,TRBV6-1,TGTGCCAGCAGTGAGCCGACTAGGACCGGGGAGCTGTTTTTT,CASSEPTRTGELFF
-,TRBJ2-6,-,TRBV19,TGTGCCAGCCAGGACAAGGAAAGTGGGGCCAACGTCCTGACTTTC,CASQDKESGANVLTF
few,TRBJ2-7,-,TRBV2,TGTGCCAGCAGTGTTAGCTCCTACGAGCAGTACTTC,CASSVSSYEQYF
-,TRBJ2-5,TRBD2,TRBV5-6,TGTGCCAGCAGCCCTCGACTAGCGGGGACACAAGAGACCCAGTACTTC,CASSPRLAGTQETQYF
-,TRBJ2-3,-,TRBV28,TGTGCCAGCAGTTTAATGCGGGGGCCTGTAACAGATACGCAGTATTTT,CASSLMRGPVTDTQYF
-,TRBJ1-3,-,TRBV10-3,TGTGCCACCCAGGGGAACGGAAACACCATATATTTT,CATQGNGNTIYF
-,TRBJ2-3,TRBD1,TRBV5-1,TGCGCCAGCAGCTTACAGGGGGGAGATACGCAGTATTTT,CASSLQGGDTQYF
-,TRBJ1-1,TRBD1,TRBV18,TGTGCCAGCTCACCACGGGACAGGGGTGAAGCTTTCTTT,CASSPRDRGEAFF
few,TRBJ1-2,TRBD1,TRBV20-1,TGCAGTGCTAGTGGGGACAGGGGACCCTATGGCTACACCTTC,CSASGDRGPYGYTF
-,TRBJ2-3,-,TRBV3-1/TRBV3-2,TGTGCCAGCAGCCAAGAGGGGGCGGTGACTTTAGATACGCAGTATTTT,CASSQEGAVTLDTQYF
-,TRBJ2-7,-,TRBV21-1,TGTGCCAGCGGGAAACAGGGAACCTACGAGCAGTACTTC,CASGKQGTYEQYF
-,TRBJ1-5,-,TRBV15,TGTGCCACCAGCAGAGATATCGGTCAGCCCCAGCATTTT,CATSRDIGQPQHF
-,TRBJ1-5,-,TRBV19,TGTGCCAGTAGCACCCAGGGCGGAGAGCCCCAGCATTTT,CASSTQGGEPQHF
-,TRBJ2-1,TRBD2,TRBV6-1,TGTGCCAGCAGTGAAGCGTACGGGAGGGCCTATGATGAGCAGTTCTTC,CASSEAYGRAYDEQFF
-,TRBJ1-3,TRBD1,TRBV27,TGTGCCAGCAGTTCCCTGACAGGGAGGCGAAACACCATATATTTT,CASSSLTGRRNTIYF
once,TRBJ2-1,-,TRBV7-9,TGTGCCAGCAGCATGACCGACGGGGACAATGAGCAGTTCTTC,CASSMTDGDNEQFF
-,TRBJ2-5,-,TRBV5-1,TGCGCCAGCAGCCCCGGGACAAGGATGTACCAAGAGACCCAGTACTTC,CASSPGTRMYQETQYF
-,TRBJ2-2,-,TRBV6-5,TGTGCCAGCAGTTCTCCACTAGGTCCCGGGGAGCTGTTTTTT,CASSSPLGPGELFF
-,TRBJ2-5,-,TRBV7-6,TGTGCCAGCAGCTTAGACATCCAAGAGACCCAGTACTTC,CASSLDIQETQYF
-,TRBJ2-5,-,TRBV18,TGTGCCAGCTCACCACCGGCCATGGAGACCCAGTACTTC,CASSPPAMETQYF
-,TRBJ1-5,-,TRBV6-4,TGTGCCAGCAAGCGCGCTTCGGACAGTAGCAATCAGCCCCAGCATTTT,CASKRASDSSNQPQHF
-,TRBJ1-1,TRBD1,TRBV7-2,TGTGCCAGCAGCGCCCACAGGGGCCGTGAAGCTTTCTTT,CASSAHRGREAFF
-,TRBJ1-2,TRBD1,TRBV24-1,TGTGCCACCAGTGATTCAGGGGGAGGCTATGGCTACACCTTC,CATSDSGGGYGYTF
-,TRBJ1-1,-,TRBV7-9,TGTGCCAGCAGCTCGAGCGGGGAGATCACTGAAGCTTTCTTT,CASSSSGEITEAFF
-,TRBJ2-1,TRBD2,TRBV24-1,TGTGCCACCAGTGACTCCACTAGCGGGAGGGCCGCGGGTGAGCAGTTCTTC,CATSDSTSGRAAGEQFF
once,TRBJ2-3,-,TRBV5-1,TGCGCCAGCAGCTCCAGGCCAGATACGCAGTATTTT,CASSSRPDTQYF
-,TRBJ1-2,-,TRBV27,TGTGCCAGCAGTGACGGGACATACTATGGCTACACCTTC,CASSDGTYYGYTF
-,TRBJ1-3,TRBD1,TRBV3-1/TRBV3-2,TGTGCCAGCAGCCCACTAAAAGGGACAGGGAGCAGGCCCTCTGGAAACACCATATATTTT,CASSPLKGTGSRPSGNTIYF
-,TRBJ1-1,-,TRBV27,TGTGCCAGCAGGTATAGCGTCTACACTGAAGCTTTCTTT,CASRYSVYTEAFF
-,TRBJ2-2,-,TRBV5-1,TGCGCCAGCAGCCCTGGACACACCTCTTCCACCGCCGGGGAGCTGTTTTTT,CASSPGHTSSTAGELFF
-,TRBJ2-2,TRBD2,TRBV5-4,TGTGCCAGCAGCCGACTAGCGGGAGCGGAAACCGGGGAGCTGTTTTTT,CASSRLAGAETGELFF
-,TRBJ1-2,-,TRBV9,TGTGCCAGCTCACGTGGGCCCGAAGTCAACTATGGCTACACCTTC,CASSRGPEVNYGYTF
-,TRBJ1-5,TRBD1,TRBV7-9,TGTGCCAGCAGCTTCGGACAGGCTGGGCAGCCCCAGCATTTT,CASSFGQAGQPQHF
-,TRBJ1-4,TRBD1,TRBV6-2/TRBV6-3,TGTGCTAGCAGTCGCCGGGACAGGGGGCGCGGTAATGAAAAACTGTTTTTT,CASSRRDRGRGNEKLFF
-,TRBJ1-6,-,TRBV6-5,TGTGCCAGCAGCCGGGCCGGGACAAGTAACTCACCCCTCCACTTT,CASSRAGTSNSPLHF
once,TRBJ2-1,-,TRBV25-1,TGTGCCAGCAGTGAATTCGAGACTCCTAACAATGAGCAGTTCTTC,CASSEFETPNNEQFF
-,TRBJ2-7,TRBD2,TRBV14,TGTGCCAGCAGCCCCTGGACTAGCGGCTACGAGCAGTACTTC,CASSPWTSGYEQYF
-,TRBJ2-7,-,TRBV29-1,TGCAGCGTTGAAGGGCAGGCTAGCGACCTCTACGAGCAGTACTTC,CSVEGQASDLYEQYF
-,TRBJ1-6,TRBD1,TRBV30,TGTGCCTGGATGTATGGACAGGGGGCGCGTTCACCCCTCCACTTT,CAWMYGQGARSPLHF
-,TRBJ1-6,-,TRBV5-8,TGTGCCAGCAGCTCTCGGACAGCTTTTGGATCACCCCTCCACTTT,CASSSRTAFGSPLHF
-,TRBJ1-2,-,TRBV6-1,TGTGCCAGCAGTGAATCGGAGGGGCCGTCAGGTGGCTACACCTTC,CASSESEGPSGGYTF
-,TRBJ2-1,TRBD2,TRBV6-5,TGTGCCAGCAGTAGGACTAGCGGGACCTACAATGAGCAGTTCTTC,CASSRTSGTYNEQFF
-,TRBJ1-2,TRBD1,TRBV5-1,TGCGCCAGCAGCTTAACACAGGGGGGCTATGGCTACACCTTC,CASSLTQGGYGYTF
-,TRBJ1-6,-,TRBV18,TGTGCCAGCTCACCCCGACAGTATAATTCACCCCTCCACTTT,CASSPRQYNSPLHF
-,TRBJ1-6,-,TRBV15,TGTGCCACCAGCAGAACAGGGTTTTCACCCCTCCACTTT,CATSRTGFSPLHF
-,TRBJ2-1,-,TRBV5-1,TGCGCCAGCAAAGAGGTGCGGACCTACAATGAGCAGTTCTTC,CASKEVRTYNEQFF
-,TRBJ2-2,-,TRBV12-5,TGTGCTAGTGGTTTAACTTGGACCGGGGAGCTGTTTTTT,CASGLTWTGELFF
-,TRBJ2-1,-,TRBV20-1,TGCAGTGCTAGTGTCCCAAGGGGAAGCACGGACAATGAGCAGTTCTTC,CSASVPRGSTDNEQFF
-,TRBJ1-1,-,TRBV19,TGTGCCAGTAGTAGACGACAGAAGATGAACACTGAAGCTTTCTTT,CASSRRQKMNTEAFF
-,TRBJ1-2,TRBD1,TRBV10-3,TGTGCCATCAATCCCGGGACAGGGATTGGCTACACCTTC,CAINPGTGIGYTF